This TCR beta chain appears in the sequencing data of a study of blood T cell repertoires in COVID-19. Background on the study: There were acute and convalescent COVID-19 samples, and they came from the United States, Italy and Spain. The analysed material was cDNA or gDNA that came from T cells, B-cell-depleted T cells, or PBMCs.

Study processing details: Using reference gene primer amplification, nucleated cell counts were estimated. TCRdb's table, derived via immunoSEQ multiplex PCR, lists solely in-frame clones and lacks some. That table supplies the V and J calls and clone size; D and trimming were determined from the DNA. The sample consists of around 21,000 clones, 80% to 90% of them appearing once. Germline CDR1 reads SEHNR; CDR2 reads FQNEAQ (reference sequence). CDR3 length: 16 amino acids. The V gene end was trimmed by 1 base and the J gene end by 7 bases; junction bases not matched to a gene: 9. V is TRBV7-9 and J is TRBJ1-4; 7 bases agree with TRBD1. This sequence originates from a human donor with active COVID-19. The donor label of this sample is uncertain. Sample: peripheral blood. The CDR3 is CASSLGLGTDSEKLFF. CDR3 nucleotides: TGTGCCAGCAGCTTAGGCCTAGGGACAGATAGTGAAAAACTGTTTTTT.